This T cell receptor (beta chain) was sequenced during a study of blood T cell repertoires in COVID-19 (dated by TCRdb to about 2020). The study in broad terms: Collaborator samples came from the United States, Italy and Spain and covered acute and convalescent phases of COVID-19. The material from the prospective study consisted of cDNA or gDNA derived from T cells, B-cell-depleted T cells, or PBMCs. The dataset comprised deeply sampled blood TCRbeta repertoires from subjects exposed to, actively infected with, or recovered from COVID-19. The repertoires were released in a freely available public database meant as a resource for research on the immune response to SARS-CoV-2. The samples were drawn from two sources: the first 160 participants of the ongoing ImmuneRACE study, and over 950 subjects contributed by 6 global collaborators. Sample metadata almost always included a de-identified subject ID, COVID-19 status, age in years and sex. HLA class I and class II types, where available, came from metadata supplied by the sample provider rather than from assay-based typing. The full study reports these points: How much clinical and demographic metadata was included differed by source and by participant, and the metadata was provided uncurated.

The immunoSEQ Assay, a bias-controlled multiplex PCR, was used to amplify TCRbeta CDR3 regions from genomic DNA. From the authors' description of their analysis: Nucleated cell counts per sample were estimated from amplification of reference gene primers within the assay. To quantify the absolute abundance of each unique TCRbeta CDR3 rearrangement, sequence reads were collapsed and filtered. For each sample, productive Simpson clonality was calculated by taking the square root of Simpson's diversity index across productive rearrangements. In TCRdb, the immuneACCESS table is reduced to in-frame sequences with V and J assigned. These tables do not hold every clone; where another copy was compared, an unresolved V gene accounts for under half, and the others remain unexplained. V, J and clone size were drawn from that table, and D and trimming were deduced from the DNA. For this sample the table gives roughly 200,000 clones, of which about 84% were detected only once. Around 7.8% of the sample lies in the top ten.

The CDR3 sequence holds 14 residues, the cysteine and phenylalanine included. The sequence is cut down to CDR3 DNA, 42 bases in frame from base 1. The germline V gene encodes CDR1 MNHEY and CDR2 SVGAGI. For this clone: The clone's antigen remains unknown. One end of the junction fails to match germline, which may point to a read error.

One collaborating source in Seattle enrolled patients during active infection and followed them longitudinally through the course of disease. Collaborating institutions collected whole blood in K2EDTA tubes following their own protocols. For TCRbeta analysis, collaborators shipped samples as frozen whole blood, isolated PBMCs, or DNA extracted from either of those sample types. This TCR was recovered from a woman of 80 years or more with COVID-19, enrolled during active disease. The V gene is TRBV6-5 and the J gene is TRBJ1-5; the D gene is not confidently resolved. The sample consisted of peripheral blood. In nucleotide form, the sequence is TGTGCCAGCAGCAAACAAAACAGCATTCAGCCCCAGCATTTT. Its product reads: CASSKQNSIQPQHF.